The 26 T cell receptor beta chains listed next were all sequenced from one sample in a study of blood T cell repertoires in COVID-19. Clones were sequenced by immunoSEQ multiplex PCR, and TCRdb holds only the in-frame ones, with some missing. Seen here are around 150,000 clones, roughly 88% observed once, and the top ten hold roughly 2.3%. Sequenced: peripheral blood. The receptors shown here come from a man between 18 and 29 years old with acute or convalescent COVID-19.

V usage is TRBV29-1 and J usage is TRBJ2-3; tentative D call: TRBD2 (5 bases). Trimming pared 6 bases from V and 0 bases from J, leaving 13 bases between. This CDR3 is 14 amino acids long. Germline CDR1 is SQVTM and CDR2 is ANQGSEA. The CDR3 region has the DNA TGCAGCGTCATTTTCGGACTCAGCACAGATACGCAGTATTTT. This gives the protein CSVIFGLSTDTQYF.

The J gene is TRBJ1-2, the V gene TRBV19, with 7 bases fitting TRBD1. The CDR3 extends over 16 amino acids. From germline, CDR1 is LNHDA and CDR2 SQIVND (reference sequence). V was clipped by 6 bases and J by 2 bases; unmatched bases: 12. The CDR3 DNA sequence: TGTGCCAGTAGCCACACAACTCCGACAGGGAACTATGGCTACACCTTC. Translating it yields CASSHTTPTGNYGYTF.

The chain recombines TRBV5-1 with TRBJ2-3, with 15 bases identical to TRBD2. CDR1 and CDR2 from the germline V gene are SGHRS and YFSETQ. Trimming cost V 5 bases and J 6 bases; bases outside gene matches: 4. The length of the CDR3 is 15 residues. CDR3 DNA: TGCGCCAGCAGGGGACTAGCGGGAGGTGAGGATACGCAGTATTTT. Translating it yields CASRGLAGGEDTQYF.

This chain connects TRBV5-1 to TRBJ2-2, with 7 bases aligning to TRBD2. V dropped 5 bases and J dropped 1; count of bases not matched to a gene: 11. This CDR3 contains 17 residues. Germline V lookup: CDR1 SGHRS, CDR2 YFSETQ. CDR3 sequence reads: CASRVTSAGVNTGELFF. In DNA form, the CDR3 reads TGCGCCAGCAGGGTTACTAGCGCGGGTGTGAACACCGGGGAGCTGTTTTTT.

This clone was counted a single time. V and J are TRBV29-1 and TRBJ1-2; D is perhaps TRBD1 (6 bases). The germline V and J ends were trimmed by 4 bases and 4 bases, with 22 bases remaining between them. Germline V gene data show CDR1 as SQVTM and CDR2 as ANQGSEA. CDR3 length equals 16 residues. The CDR3: CSVVPSDRTSGYGYTF. CDR3 DNA: TGCAGCGTTGTCCCCAGCGACAGGACCTCTGGCTATGGCTACACCTTC.

The chain couples TRBV19 to TRBJ2-5, with 7 bases fitting TRBD2. Per germline, CDR1 LNHDA and CDR2 SQIVND (reference sequence). V lost 4 bases and J lost 0; bases outside the gene matches: 2. This CDR3 has 14 residues. CDR3 nucleotides: TGTGCCAGTAGTAAGGGGAGGGACCAAGAGACCCAGTACTTC. Translated, it gives CASSKGRDQETQYF.

This chain connects TRBV27 to TRBJ2-7, with D possibly TRBD2 on 5 matching bases. Trimming left V 8 bases short and J 2 bases short, with 22 bases between. This CDR3 has 16 residues. Germline CDR1 is MNHEY and CDR2 is SMNVEV (reference sequence). The CDR3 nucleotides are TGTGCCAGCTCTCCGGCCGGGATCTTGGGGACCTACGAGCAGTACTTC. Its protein is CASSPAGILGTYEQYF.

This clone has only one observation. CDR3 in DNA: TGTGCCAGCAGTTTCCCGGGACAGGATACAGATACGCAGTATTTT. Translating gives CASSFPGQDTDTQYF. The rearrangement joins TRBV27 to TRBJ2-3; 8 nucleotides agree with TRBD1. The V gene end was trimmed by 3 bases and the J gene end by 3 bases; junction bases not matched to a gene: 5. Germline V CDR1 and CDR2: MNHEY, SMNVEV (reference sequence). The CDR3 totals 15 residues.

This chain uses TRBV10-2 with TRBJ1-5; D is unresolved. Trimming left V 6 bases short and J 4 bases short, with 10 bases between. Per germline, CDR1 WSHSY and CDR2 SAAADI. This CDR3 region has 13 residues. CDR3 nucleotides: TGCGCCAGCAGAGTAGGAGTAAATCAGCCCCAGCATTTT. Translated, it gives CASRVGVNQPQHF.

The rearrangement links TRBV7-8 to TRBJ1-2, with TRBD1 identical over 7 bases. V lost 0 bases, J lost 1 base, and 14 bases stayed unmatched. The CDR3 runs to 19 residues. CDR1 and CDR2 from the germline V gene are SGHVS and FQNEAQ. CDR3: CASSLASVPGTAFNYGYTF. CDR3 DNA: TGTGCCAGCAGCTTAGCGTCCGTTCCCGGGACAGCTTTTAACTATGGCTACACCTTC.

This clone was counted once. This chain connects TRBV27 to TRBJ2-7; 8 bases are a match to TRBD1. This CDR3 comprises 14 residues. CDR1 MNHEY and CDR2 SMNVEV come from the germline V gene (reference sequence). The ends lost 6 bases at V and 2 bases at J; junction bases unmatched: 6. Here the CDR3 DNA reads TGTGCCAGCAGGACCAGGGGGCCACCCTACGAGCAGTACTTC. Its translation: CASRTRGPPYEQYF.

The chain uses TRBV18 and TRBJ2-3; TRBD1 matches at 8 bases. Germline CDR1 reads KGHSH; CDR2 reads LQKENI. This CDR3 region has 14 residues. V shed 4 bases and J 0 bases; nucleotides not matched to a gene: 0. DNA of the CDR3: TGTGCCAGCTCACGGGACAGGAGCACAGATACGCAGTATTTT. Amino acids: CASSRDRSTDTQYF.

This chain connects TRBV5-6 to TRBJ1-3; D is undetermined. The CDR3 extends over 15 amino acids. Per germline, CDR1 SGHDT and CDR2 YYEEEE. V lost 0 bases to trimming and J lost 0 bases, with 7 bases between them. The CDR3: CASSLVGGSGNTIYF. CDR3 sequence (DNA): TGTGCCAGCAGCTTGGTAGGAGGCTCTGGAAACACCATATATTTT.

The V gene is TRBV1, the J gene TRBJ1-5; the table's D gene call, TRBD1, was not cross checked with the DNA. TRBV1 is given as a pseudogene. The CDR3 is 18 residues long. CDR3 bases: TGCACCAGCAGCCAAGATCCCGACAGGGGGCGAAGCAATCAGCCCCAGCATTTT. This encodes CTSSQDPDRGRSNQPQHF.

This chain joins TRBV7-9 and TRBJ2-2, with D unresolved. CDR3 length: 13 residues. The V and J ends lost 3 bases and 7 bases respectively, with 9 bases between them. Germline V gene data show CDR1 as SEHNR and CDR2 as FQNEAQ (reference sequence). The chain's CDR3 is CASSFTASGELFF. CDR3 DNA: TGTGCCAGCAGCTTTACGGCTAGCGGGGAGCTGTTTTTT.

V is TRBV9 and J is TRBJ1-6, with TRBD1 identical over 8 bases. This CDR3 is 19 amino acids long. Germline V gene data show CDR1 as SGDLS and CDR2 as YYNGEE. With V trimmed by 0 bases and J by 7 bases, 15 bases remained unmatched. The CDR3 protein is CASSVGQGASENSNSPLHF. Here the CDR3 DNA reads TGTGCCAGCAGCGTAGGCCAGGGGGCCTCTGAGAACTCGAATTCACCCCTCCACTTT.

The V and J genes are TRBV29-1 and TRBJ1-5, with D perhaps matching TRBD1 (6 bases). This CDR3 region has 13 residues. Per germline, CDR1 SQVTM and CDR2 ANQGSEA. The V gene lost 1 base and the J gene lost 4 bases, with 8 bases spanning the gap. As DNA, the CDR3 is TGCAGCGTTGAAGCAGGGGCGAATCAGCCCCAGCATTTT. This translates into CSVEAGANQPQHF. Drawing the rest from reference TRBV29-1 and TRBJ1-5, the complete variable domain is SAVISQKPSRDICQRGTSLTIQCQVDSQVTMMFWYRQQPGQSLTLIATANQGSEATYESGFVIDKFPISRPNLTFSTLTVSNMSPEDSSIYLCSVEAGANQPQHFGDGTRLSIL.

This rearrangement joins TRBV30 to TRBJ1-5, with D unresolved. The length of the CDR3 is 15 residues. Germline CDR1 reads GTSNPN; CDR2 reads SVGIG (reference sequence). V lost 0 bases and J 4 bases, leaving 13 bases between the germline ends. The CDR3 sequence: CAWSVRSLLNQPQHF. CDR3 sequence (DNA): TGTGCCTGGAGTGTCAGGTCTTTGCTTAATCAGCCCCAGCATTTT.

The genes are TRBV5-1 and TRBJ2-1, with TRBD2 identical over 8 bases. Germline CDR1 is SGHRS and CDR2 is YFSETQ. There are 13 residues in the CDR3. V gave up 4 bases and J gave up 8 bases; unmatched junction bases: 5. This chain's CDR3 is CASSTGLVDEQFF. The DNA of the CDR3 is TGCGCCAGCAGCACGGGACTAGTCGATGAGCAGTTCTTC.

V is TRBV19 and J is TRBJ1-4; TRBD1 aligns across 7 bases. The CDR3 has 16 residues. V lost 3 bases and J lost 3; bases outside the gene matches: 7. Germline values: CDR1 LNHDA, CDR2 SQIVND (reference sequence). CDR3 region: CASSIETGEANEKLFF. Written as DNA, the CDR3 is TGTGCCAGTAGTATTGAAACAGGGGAGGCTAATGAAAAACTGTTTTTT.

This clone is a singleton in its sample. The J gene is TRBJ2-7, the V gene TRBV5-1; TRBD2 might be the D (5 bases). The CDR3 is made up of 14 amino acids. Germline V gene sequence: CDR1 SGHRS, CDR2 YFSETQ. The V gene lost 4 bases and the J gene lost 0 bases, with 11 bases spanning the gap. CDR3 coding DNA: TGCGCCAGCAGCAAGAGCGGATACTCCTACGAGCAGTACTTC. It encodes CASSKSGYSYEQYF.

The rearrangement links TRBV2 to TRBJ1-5, with 11 bases fitting TRBD1. CDR1 and CDR2 from the germline V gene are SNHLY and FYNNEI. Trimming cost V 8 bases and J 2 bases; bases outside gene matches: 5. This CDR3 is 15 amino acids long. Here the CDR3 DNA reads TGTGCCAGCCGCGGACAGGGGGCGGGCAATCAGCCCCAGCATTTT. This codes for CASRGQGAGNQPQHF.

This clone was seen a handful of times. The chain is built from TRBV5-1 and TRBJ1-1; D gene ambiguous. CDR1 is SGHRS, CDR2 YFSETQ, per germline. The CDR3 is 15 amino acids. V dropped 4 bases and J dropped 0 bases, with 13 bases sitting between them. This CDR3 reads CASSPILSLNTEAFF. The CDR3 DNA reads as TGCGCCAGCAGCCCGATTCTCAGTTTGAACACTGAAGCTTTCTTT.

The rearrangement joins TRBV5-1 to TRBJ2-2, with D maybe TRBD1 (5 bases). CDR3 length: 15 residues. Trimming removed 1 base at V and 3 bases at J, with 10 bases between. The V gene's germline CDR1 is SGHRS and CDR2 YFSETQ. CDR3 nucleotide sequence: TGCGCCAGCAGCTTGTCACAGGTAGACACCGGGGAGCTGTTTTTT. This sequence encodes CASSLSQVDTGELFF.

This clone was counted a single time. The V call is TRBV4-1, the J call TRBJ2-1; TRBD2 aligns across 8 bases. CDR3 size: 17 residues. Per germline, CDR1 MGHRA and CDR2 YSYEKL. V lost 0 bases, J lost 1 base, and 5 bases stayed unmatched. CDR3 in amino acids: CASSQEVPGGSYNEQFF. As DNA, the CDR3 is TGCGCCAGCAGCCAAGAAGTACCGGGAGGGTCCTACAATGAGCAGTTCTTC.

In this sample, this clone turned up once. The genes are TRBV2 and TRBJ1-2; TRBD1 might be the D (5 bases). Trimming cost V 3 bases and J 2 bases, with 7 bases left between them. The germline gives CDR1 SNHLY, CDR2 FYNNEI. This CDR3 spans 13 amino acids. CDR3 nucleotide sequence: TGTGCCAGCAGTGATGGGGGGAACTATGGCTACACCTTC. This sequence encodes CASSDGGNYGYTF. Variable domain in full (rest from reference TRBV2 and TRBJ1-2): EPEVTQTPSHQVTQMGQEVILRCVPISNHLYFYWYRQILGQKVEFLVSFYNNEISEKSEIFDDQFSVERPDGSNFTLKIRSTKLEDSAMYFCASSDGGNYGYTFGSGTRLTVV.